In this sample, the clone carrying this TCR beta chain turned up many times. As yet, its antigen is unknown. Thyroid surgery had not been preceded by any treatment in any patient. This sample is part of a study of metastatic and nonmetastatic thyroid tumors. Turning to the study itself: The authors compared repertoires across blood and tumor or nodule tissue from malignant and benign thyroid patients.

As originally analysed: A papillary thyroid cancer distant-metastasis classifier was built from CDR3 differences across clinicopathological groups. Through MiXCR, TCRdb re-clonotyped the PCR reads. The V and J calls, along with clone size, are taken from TCRdb and not from the paper's own processing. The sample comprises around 44,000 clones, less than 35% of which are singletons, and approximately 9.6% rests with the top ten. Study observations and caveats: Patients with malignant thyroid tumors reportedly had significantly higher TCR beta diversity than those with benign nodules, in blood and tumor.

This CDR3 comprises 15 residues. After removal of 7 bases from V and 4 bases from J, the junction contained 12 bases not matched to a gene. Germline lookup yields CDR1 SQVTM and CDR2 ANQGSEA. V and J are TRBV29-1 and TRBJ2-3; the match to TRBD1 covers 9 bases. This clonotype was sampled from a male donor with papillary thyroid cancer or a benign thyroid nodule (not recorded which). Some clones in this sample may be carry-over from other donors' samples. The material sequenced was blood. CDR3 sequence: CSGSPGTGYPDTQYF. Written as DNA, the CDR3 is TGCAGCGGTTCCCCCGGGACAGGGTATCCAGATACGCAGTATTTT.